The 14 T cell receptor beta chains below all came from one sample that was sequenced in a study of cytomegalovirus exposure and HLA in healthy donors. PCR employed 60 Vbeta and 13 Jbeta primers. Data came from immunoSEQ multiplex PCR; TCRdb stores just in-frame clones and leaves some out. The repertoire includes around 130,000 clones, 70% to 85% of them detected once, and about 5.8% sits in the top ten. The sample taken for sequencing was PBMCs. These TCRs come from a man aged 18 to 30 in good health and CMV-seropositive.

The rearrangement joins TRBV10-2 to TRBJ1-4, with a weak D call TRBD1 (6 bases). The CDR3 runs 13 residues. In germline, CDR1 is WSHSY, CDR2 SAAADI. The V and J ends lost 10 bases and 5 bases respectively, with 14 bases between them. This CDR3 is CATSDRLNEKLFF. CDR3 in DNA: TGCGCCACATCAGACAGGTTGAATGAAAAACTGTTTTTT.

V usage is TRBV30 and J usage is TRBJ2-1; 9 positions match TRBD1. CDR3 length: 14 residues. Per germline, CDR1 GTSNPN and CDR2 SVGIG (reference sequence). V gave up 5 bases and J gave up 1 base; unmatched junction bases: 3. CDR3 in DNA: TGTGCCTGGGGGACAGGGCTATCCTACAATGAGCAGTTCTTC. The encoded protein is CAWGTGLSYNEQFF.

The chain combines TRBV14 with TRBJ2-5; 7 nucleotides agree with TRBD1. Per germline, CDR1 SGHDN and CDR2 FVKESK. The V segment lost 4 bases and the J segment 2 bases; nucleotides outside the gene matches: 10. The CDR3 is made up of 16 amino acids. The CDR3 DNA sequence: TGTGCCAGCAGCCCCCAGACAGGGAGAATTCAAGAGACCCAGTACTTC. Amino acid sequence: CASSPQTGRIQETQYF.

The DNA for the CDR3 is TGTGCCAGCAGTTTATGGTCCGACAGGGGGCCGTTCCACACTGAAGCTTTCTTT. Protein product: CASSLWSDRGPFHTEAFF. The chain links TRBV27 to TRBJ1-1; 10 nucleotides match TRBD1. V shed 1 base and J 3 bases; nucleotides not matched to a gene: 11. Germline CDR1 MNHEY, CDR2 SMNVEV (reference sequence). The CDR3 length is 18 residues.

This clone was counted a single time. V gene TRBV5-1 combines with J gene TRBJ2-1, with D maybe TRBD2 (6 bases). V was pared by 4 bases and J by 9 bases, with 20 bases between. The CDR3 loop spans 15 amino acids. The germline gives CDR1 SGHRS, CDR2 YFSETQ. The CDR3 nucleotides are TGCGCCAGCAGCCCATTGTCTGGGAGGTTATTTGAGCAGTTCTTC. Translated: CASSPLSGRLFEQFF.

The chain combines TRBV2 with TRBJ1-1; D ambiguous. This CDR3 has 15 residues. V lost 2 bases to trimming and J lost 0 bases, with 10 bases between them. The germline gives CDR1 SNHLY, CDR2 FYNNEI. CDR3 residues: CASSESGRMNTEAFF. In nucleotides, the CDR3 is TGTGCCAGCAGTGAATCAGGCCGCATGAACACTGAAGCTTTCTTT.

CDR3 coding DNA: TGTGCCTGGAGGCGGACAGGGGCTCTAAATCAGCCCCAGCATTTT. Translation: CAWRRTGALNQPQHF. This sequence joins TRBV30 and TRBJ1-5; 9 nucleotides agree with TRBD1. The CDR3 length is 15 residues. Germline-derived CDR1 and CDR2 are GTSNPN and SVGIG (reference sequence). The J segment lost 4 bases and the V segment lost 3 bases, leaving 7 bases of the junction unmatched.

CDR3 sequence (DNA): TGTGCCAGCAGCCAAGATCACGGCACTGAAGCTTTCTTT. It yields the protein CASSQDHGTEAFF. The rearrangement uses TRBV4-2 and TRBJ1-1, with D unclear. In germline, CDR1 is LGHNA, CDR2 YNFKEQ. The CDR3 covers 13 residues. Trimming pared 0 bases from V and 4 bases from J, leaving 6 bases between.

The chain employs TRBV18 and TRBJ1-1; no firm D call. Trimming removed 3 bases at V and 0 bases at J, with 8 bases between. The germline gives CDR1 KGHSH, CDR2 LQKENI. The CDR3 sequence is 14 residues long. CDR3 residues: CASSPASMNTEAFF. The CDR3 DNA follows: TGTGCCAGCTCACCGGCCAGTATGAACACTGAAGCTTTCTTT.

The chain uses TRBV5-4 and TRBJ1-2, with TRBD1 as a possible D gene (6 bases). V shed 7 bases and J shed 3 bases, with 16 bases lying between them. The V gene's germline CDR1 is SGHNT and CDR2 YYREEE (reference sequence). The CDR3 totals 14 residues. The CDR3 coding sequence is TGTGCCAGCTCTCAGGCGGCAGGGGACTATGGCTACACCTTC. This sequence encodes CASSQAAGDYGYTF.

This rearrangement joins TRBV28 to TRBJ2-2; 7 bases line up with TRBD1. This CDR3 spans 15 amino acids. CDR1 is MDHEN and CDR2 is SYDVKM in the germline V gene. The J segment lost 7 bases and the V segment lost 4 bases, leaving 9 bases of the junction unmatched. The DNA for the CDR3 is TGTGCCAGCAGTTGGAGCAGGGGGTTAGTCGGGGAGCTGTTTTTT. It specifies CASSWSRGLVGELFF.

This clone was counted once. This chain uses TRBV30 with TRBJ1-2; D call uncertain. The V and J ends lost 8 bases and 4 bases respectively, with 14 bases between them. Germline V gene data show CDR1 as GTSNPN and CDR2 as SVGIG (reference sequence). The CDR3 contains 12 residues. The CDR3 DNA reads TGTGCCGGTCCGAGGGCAGCCTATGGCTACACCTTC. Translating it yields CAGPRAAYGYTF. The entire variable domain, with the rest obtained from reference TRBV30 and TRBJ1-2, is as follows: SQTIHQWPATLVQPVGSPLSLECTVEGTSNPNLYWYRQAAGRGLQLLFYSVGIGQISSEVPQNLSASRPQDRQFILSSKKLLLSDSGFYLCAGPRAAYGYTFGSGTRLTVV.

V gene TRBV6-1 combines with J gene TRBJ2-2, with a tentative D call TRBD1 (7 bases). The CDR3 has 16 residues. The ends were cut back, 3 bases at V and 2 bases at J, with 13 bases in the middle. Germline loops: CDR1 MNHNS, CDR2 SASEGT. CDR3 DNA: TGTGCCAGCAGTGACCGCGGGACAGCCAACACCGGGGAGCTGTTTTTT. This sequence encodes CASSDRGTANTGELFF.

The chain carries TRBV6-1 and TRBJ2-1; D is perhaps TRBD2 (5 bases). Germline V CDR1 and CDR2: MNHNS, SASEGT. The CDR3 runs 12 residues. The V gene lost 8 bases and the J gene lost 0 bases, with 5 bases spanning the gap. The CDR3 DNA is TGTGCCAGCGGGAGCTCCTACAATGAGCAGTTCTTC. This encodes CASGSSYNEQFF.